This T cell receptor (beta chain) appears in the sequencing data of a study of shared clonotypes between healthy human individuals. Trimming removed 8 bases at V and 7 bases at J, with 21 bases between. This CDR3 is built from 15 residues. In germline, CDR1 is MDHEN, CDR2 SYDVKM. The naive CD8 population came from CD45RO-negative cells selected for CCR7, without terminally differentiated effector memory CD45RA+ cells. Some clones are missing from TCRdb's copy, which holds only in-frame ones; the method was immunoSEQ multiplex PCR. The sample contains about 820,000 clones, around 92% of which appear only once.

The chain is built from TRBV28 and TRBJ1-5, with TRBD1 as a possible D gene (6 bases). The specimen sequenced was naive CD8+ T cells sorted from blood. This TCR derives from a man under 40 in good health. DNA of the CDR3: TGTGCCAGCCGACCAAAGGGGGGCAGAGAACAGCCCCAGCATTTT. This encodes CASRPKGGREQPQHF.